These 23 T cell receptor beta chains came from one sample sequenced in a study of Ad26.COV2.S vaccination and SARS-CoV-2 variants. Treatment specified: over 15 received Ad26.COV2.S at low or high dose, single or two shots; roughly five received placebo; per-sample allocation not given. Collection of samples fell on day 63 after the first vaccine or placebo injection. Generated by immunoSEQ multiplex PCR, the TCRdb table keeps only in-frame clones and is missing some. The data hold fewer than 400,000 clones, with 90% observed a single time. The input for sequencing was peripheral blood, taken in a trial of Ad26.COV2.S vaccine versus placebo. Every receptor here comes from a person aged 18-65 years who received the Ad26.COV2.S COVID-19 vaccine or a placebo.

The genes are TRBV29-1 and TRBJ1-3; D call uncertain. V shed 6 bases and J shed 4 bases, with 13 bases lying between them. CDR1 SQVTM and CDR2 ANQGSEA come from the germline V gene. The CDR3 length is 13 residues. The DNA of the CDR3 is TGCAGCGTGGGCGACAAGAGAGGAAACACCATATATTTT. It translates to CSVGDKRGNTIYF.

The chain is built from TRBV4-1 and TRBJ1-1, with 8 bases identical to TRBD1. The CDR3 contains 13 residues. The V gene's germline CDR1 is MGHRA and CDR2 YSYEKL. Trimming cost V 1 base and J 7 bases; bases outside gene matches: 2. The CDR3 reads CASSQGTGIEAFF. The CDR3 region has the DNA TGCGCCAGCAGCCAAGGGACAGGGATTGAAGCTTTCTTT.

V usage is TRBV10-2 and J usage is TRBJ1-2; D is uncertain. Germline V lookup: CDR1 WSHSY, CDR2 SAAADI. This CDR3 has 13 amino acids. Trimming left V 7 bases short and J 8 bases short, with 17 bases between. The CDR3 sequence is CASTPVGMGGYTF. The CDR3, as DNA: TGCGCCAGCACCCCTGTGGGGATGGGGGGCTACACCTTC.

This rearrangement joins TRBV5-1 to TRBJ1-5; no firm D call. CDR3 length: 13 amino acids. Per the germline V gene, CDR1 is SGHRS and CDR2 is YFSETQ. V lost 3 bases and J 7 bases, leaving 11 bases between the germline ends. The CDR3: CASSSDGPQPQHF. CDR3 sequence (DNA): TGCGCCAGCAGCTCAGATGGGCCGCAGCCCCAGCATTTT. Using reference TRBV5-1 and TRBJ1-5 for the parts outside the CDR3, the full variable domain is KAGVTQTPRYLIKTRGQQVTLSCSPISGHRSVSWYQQTPGQGLQFLFEYFSETQRNKGNFPGRFSGRQFSNSRSEMNVSTLELGDSALYLCASSSDGPQPQHFGDGTRLSIL.

The chain links TRBV7-2 to TRBJ2-5, with 9 bases aligning to TRBD2. CDR3 length: 14 residues. Germline CDR1 and CDR2: SGHTA and FQGNSA. V was pared by 4 bases and J by 2 bases, with 2 bases of the junction left unmatched. CDR3 DNA: TGTGCCAGCAGCTGGGGACTAGCACAAGAGACCCAGTACTTC. This gives the protein CASSWGLAQETQYF. Full variable domain (outside the CDR3, taken from reference TRBV7-2 and TRBJ2-5): GAGVSQSPSNKVTEKGKDVELRCDPISGHTALYWYRQSLGQGLEFLIYFQGNSAPDKSGLPSDRFSAERTGGSVSTLTIQRTQQEDSAVYLCASSWGLAQETQYFGPGTRLLVL.

The V and J genes are TRBV7-9 and TRBJ2-7; 11 nucleotides line up with TRBD2. CDR3 size: 18 residues. With V trimmed by 0 bases and J by 1 base, 8 bases remained unmatched. Germline values: CDR1 SEHNR, CDR2 FQNEAQ (reference sequence). The CDR3 DNA reads TGTGCCAGCAGCTTAGCAGAGTCTAGCGGGAGGCTGTCCTACGAGCAGTACTTC. Its translation: CASSLAESSGRLSYEQYF.

J is TRBJ1-1 and V is TRBV28, with a possible D match to TRBD1 (5 bases). CDR1 is MDHEN, CDR2 SYDVKM, per germline. CDR3 length: 12 amino acids. V lost 5 bases, J lost 5 bases, and 9 bases lay in between. This CDR3 reads CASSARGTEAFF. For the CDR3, the DNA is TGTGCCAGCAGTGCGCGGGGGACTGAAGCTTTCTTT.

V is TRBV28 and J is TRBJ1-3; D unclear. V lost 7 bases, J lost 3 bases, and 13 bases lay in between. There are 14 residues in the CDR3. The V gene's germline CDR1 is MDHEN and CDR2 SYDVKM. The CDR3 here is CASIDTGYGNTIYF. The CDR3 nucleotides read TGTGCCAGCATCGACACGGGATATGGAAACACCATATATTTT.

This chain connects TRBV6-5 to TRBJ1-1; 10 bases are a match to TRBD1. Germline V lookup: CDR1 MNHEY, CDR2 SVGAGI. Losses at the gene ends were 6 bases for V and 5 bases for J; bases not matched to a gene: 6. The CDR3 runs 14 residues. The CDR3 reads CASSPGTGETEAFF. In DNA form, the CDR3 reads TGTGCCAGCAGCCCCGGGACAGGGGAAACTGAAGCTTTCTTT.

The CDR3 loop reads CAARLGSEQYV. The CDR3 nucleotides read TGTGCCGCCCGCCTCGGGAGCGAGCAGTACGTC. This chain links TRBV24-1 with TRBJ2-7, with TRBD2 as a possible D gene (6 bases). The CDR3 totals 11 residues. The V and J ends lost 12 bases and 6 bases respectively, with 14 bases between them. CDR1 is KGHDR, CDR2 SFDVKD, per germline.

J is TRBJ1-5 and V is TRBV19, with D unclear. The V gene lost 7 bases and the J gene lost 1 base, with 8 bases spanning the gap. The CDR3 is made up of 13 amino acids. Germline CDR1 and CDR2: LNHDA and SQIVND (reference sequence). CDR3 nucleotide sequence: TGTGCCAGTAATGAGGGAAGCAATCAGCCCCAGCATTTT. This gives the protein CASNEGSNQPQHF. Drawing the rest from reference TRBV19 and TRBJ1-5, the complete variable domain is DGGITQSPKYLFRKEGQNVTLSCEQNLNHDAMYWYRQDPGQGLRLIYYSQIVNDFQKGDIAEGYSVSREKKESFPLTVTSAQKNPTAFYLCASNEGSNQPQHFGDGTRLSIL.

The V gene is TRBV11-3, the J gene TRBJ2-3, with D unclear. This CDR3 has 13 residues. CDR1 and CDR2 from the germline V gene are SGHNT and YENEEA. Between the trimmed V and J ends, which lost 3 bases and 6 bases, there was a span of 10 bases. DNA of the CDR3: TGTGCCAGCAGCTTGCCCATATATGATACGCAGTATTTT. The encoded protein is CASSLPIYDTQYF. The whole variable domain, remainder taken from reference TRBV11-3 and TRBJ2-3, is EAGVVQSPRYKIIEKKQPVAFWCNPISGHNTLYWYLQNLGQGPELLIRYENEEAVDDSQLPKDRFSAERLKGVDSTLKIQPAELGDSAVYLCASSLPIYDTQYFGPGTRLTVL.

The chain couples TRBV21-1 to TRBJ1-6; the table's D call TRBD1 went unverified against the DNA. TRBV21-1 is assigned pseudogene status. The CDR3 sequence is 16 residues long. The CDR3 loop is CASSNPDRGYNSPLHF. The CDR3 bases are TGTGCCAGCAGCAATCCGGACAGGGGCTATAATTCACCCCTCCACTTT.

This chain uses TRBV7-8 with TRBJ2-7, with a weak D call TRBD1 (6 bases). The CDR3 consists of 13 residues. Trimming removed 1 base from V and 4 bases from J, with 8 bases in between. CDR1 and CDR2 (germline): SGHVS, FQNEAQ. DNA of the CDR3: TGTGCCAGCAGCTTAGGGACAGCATACGAGCAGTACTTC. Amino acid sequence: CASSLGTAYEQYF.

The chain combines TRBV7-6 with TRBJ2-1, with TRBD2 matching 14 bases. From germline, CDR1 is SGHVS and CDR2 FNYEAQ. With 2 bases clipped from V and 4 bases from J, the junction kept 4 bases outside the gene matches. The length of the CDR3 is 17 residues. The CDR3, as DNA: TGTGCCAGCAGCTTATTCGGGACTAGCGGGGGATACAATGAGCAGTTCTTC. Translating gives CASSLFGTSGGYNEQFF.

The chain uses TRBV12-3 or TRBV12-4 and TRBJ2-3; D gene unclear. The CDR3 has 13 residues. The V and J ends lost 4 bases and 5 bases respectively, with 10 bases between them. The CDR3 is CASSSLPGDTQYF. CDR3 coding DNA: TGTGCCAGCAGTTCCCTCCCCGGAGATACGCAGTATTTT.

CDR3 DNA: TGTGCCAGCACGCTCGGGGCCTCAAATCAGCCCCAGCATTTT. Its protein product is CASTLGASNQPQHF. This chain connects TRBV28 to TRBJ1-5; possibly TRBD1 for D (5 bases). Trimming removed 7 bases at V and 4 bases at J, with 14 bases between. The CDR3 is made up of 14 amino acids. CDR1 and CDR2 (germline): MDHEN, SYDVKM.

The J gene is TRBJ2-4, the V gene TRBV4-3; D not certain. CDR3 length: 15 amino acids. V dropped 0 bases and J dropped 7 bases, with 13 bases sitting between them. The germline CDR1 and CDR2 sequences are LGHNA and YSLEER. The CDR3 sequence: CASSQELDPMNIQYF. CDR3 nucleotide sequence: TGCGCCAGCAGCCAAGAACTGGACCCTATGAACATTCAGTACTTC.

This clone is a singleton in its sample. The chain uses TRBV4-1 and TRBJ2-7, with 10 bases that match TRBD1. CDR3 length equals 18 residues. CDR1 and CDR2 (germline): MGHRA, YSYEKL. J lost 4 bases, V lost 1 base, and 13 bases had no gene match. The CDR3 DNA sequence: TGCGCCAGCAGCCAAGGAATCAAGGGACAGGGGATGATGTACGAGCAGTACTTC. This sequence encodes CASSQGIKGQGMMYEQYF.

The chain carries TRBV7-9 and TRBJ2-1; D ambiguous. The CDR3 runs 13 residues. Germline V gene data show CDR1 as SEHNR and CDR2 as FQNEAQ (reference sequence). Between the trimmed V and J ends, which lost 1 base and 8 bases, there was a span of 9 bases. For the CDR3, the DNA is TGTGCCAGCAGCTTAGAAGCCTATGATGAGCAGTTCTTC. It specifies CASSLEAYDEQFF.

The rearrangement uses TRBV11-2 and TRBJ1-2; possibly TRBD1 for D (5 bases). This CDR3 spans 13 amino acids. CDR1 is SGHAT, CDR2 FQNNGV, per germline. V lost 5 bases and J lost 4, with 11 bases in between. CDR3 in DNA: TGTGCCAGCAGCCCGGGGCAGGGCTATGGCTACACCTTC. This gives the protein CASSPGQGYGYTF.

The V gene is TRBV7-2, the J gene TRBJ1-3, with D hard to call. V lost 5 bases and J 3 bases, leaving 14 bases between the germline ends. The length of the CDR3 is 15 residues. The germline CDR1 and CDR2 sequences are SGHTA and FQGNSA. The CDR3 region is CASSQSPAHGNTIYF. CDR3 coding DNA: TGTGCCAGCAGCCAGTCACCGGCTCATGGAAACACCATATATTTT. Variable domain in full (rest from reference TRBV7-2 and TRBJ1-3): GAGVSQSPSNKVTEKGKDVELRCDPISGHTALYWYRQSLGQGLEFLIYFQGNSAPDKSGLPSDRFSAERTGGSVSTLTIQRTQQEDSAVYLCASSQSPAHGNTIYFGEGSWLTVV.

V gene TRBV12-5 combines with J gene TRBJ2-5; 10 positions agree with TRBD2. The CDR3 totals 20 residues. CDR1 and CDR2 from the germline V gene are LGHNT and FRNRAP. V dropped 7 bases and J dropped 3; count of bases not matched to a gene: 23. CDR3 in amino acids: CASDWWQGLAGARGKETQYF. The CDR3 nucleotides read TGTGCTAGTGATTGGTGGCAAGGGCTAGCGGGGGCCCGAGGGAAAGAGACCCAGTACTTC.